Below, 24 T cell receptor beta chains from the same sample are listed, as sequenced in a study of beta chain features in type 1 diabetes. All of the isolated RNA was reverse transcribed, so expressed TCRB transcripts were sequenced. The method was immunoSEQ multiplex PCR; TCRdb's version includes in-frame clones alone and lacks a portion of them. The sample has about 930,000 clones, roughly 15% seen once; the top ten hold about 0.02%. Input material: naive CD4+ T cells from blood. The receptors were sampled from a woman between 18 and 30 years old in good health.

The chain links TRBV11-2 to TRBJ2-5; D perhaps matches TRBD2 (5 bases). This CDR3 region has 14 residues. The V gene's germline CDR1 is SGHAT and CDR2 FQNNGV. With 6 bases removed from V and 5 bases from J, the gap between germline ends came to 16 bases. CDR3 residues: CASSPLDTPETQYF. Written as DNA, the CDR3 is TGTGCCAGCAGTCCACTAGACACACCGGAGACCCAGTACTTC.

The rearrangement links TRBV7-2 to TRBJ1-4, with a tentative D call TRBD1 (5 bases). The CDR3 is made up of 17 amino acids. CDR1 SGHTA and CDR2 FQGNSA come from the germline V gene. V lost 2 bases and J lost 5, with 18 bases in between. In DNA, the CDR3 is TGTGCCAGCAGCTTAAACCCTGCGACAGCCGTCAATGAAAAACTGTTTTTT. Translation: CASSLNPATAVNEKLFF.

This clone occurred a few times. This rearrangement joins TRBV21-1 to TRBJ2-7. TRBV21-1 is classified as a pseudogene. CDR3 length: 11 amino acids. Written as DNA, the CDR3 is TGTGCCAGCAGCAAAAACTACGAGCAGTACTTC. It specifies CASSKNYEQYF.

This clone was seen a handful of times. The chain has TRBV10-1 and TRBJ2-2; D perhaps matches TRBD2 (6 bases). CDR1 WNHNN and CDR2 SYGVQD come from the germline V gene (reference sequence). This CDR3 is built from 14 residues. The V gene lost 6 bases and the J gene lost 0 bases, with 8 bases spanning the gap. CDR3 sequence (DNA): TGCGCCAGCAGGGAGGGTGCGAACACCGGGGAGCTGTTTTTT. This encodes CASREGANTGELFF.

The J gene is TRBJ2-2, the V gene TRBV9; no firm D call. The germline V gene encodes CDR1 SGDLS and CDR2 YYNGEE. The ends were cut back, 3 bases at V and 3 bases at J, with 6 bases in the middle. The CDR3 contains 13 residues. The chain's CDR3 is CASSEADTGELFF. The CDR3 DNA reads TGTGCCAGCAGCGAGGCCGACACCGGGGAGCTGTTTTTT. The complete variable domain, with remaining parts taken from reference TRBV9 and TRBJ2-2, reads DSGVTQTPKHLITATGQRVTLRCSPRSGDLSVYWYQQSLDQGLQFLIQYYNGEERAKGNILERFSAQQFPDLHSELNLSSLELGDSALYFCASSEADTGELFFGEGSRLTVL.

The chain has TRBV11-2 and TRBJ2-1; TRBD2 aligns across 12 bases. Trimming removed 4 bases from V and 6 bases from J; junction bases left unmatched: 4. The germline V gene encodes CDR1 SGHAT and CDR2 FQNNGV. The CDR3 totals 15 residues. The CDR3: CASSSTGLAGNEQFF. CDR3 DNA sequence: TGTGCCAGCAGCTCGACGGGACTAGCGGGCAATGAGCAGTTCTTC. Variable domain in full (rest from reference TRBV11-2 and TRBJ2-1): EAGVAQSPRYKIIEKRQSVAFWCNPISGHATLYWYQQILGQGPKLLIQFQNNGVVDDSQLPKDRFSAERLKGVDSTLKIQPAKLEDSAVYLCASSSTGLAGNEQFFGPGTRLTVL.

This clone was detected only a few times. The chain combines TRBV7-9 with TRBJ1-1; D call uncertain. The germline V gene has CDR1 SEHNR and CDR2 FQNEAQ (reference sequence). This CDR3 region has 14 residues. V was clipped by 1 base and J by 3 bases, with 9 bases between them. The CDR3 DNA reads as TGTGCCAGCAGCTTAGACGTCGGGTACACTGAAGCTTTCTTT. Its translation: CASSLDVGYTEAFF.

CDR3 nucleotide sequence: TGTGCCAGCAGTCCACACGGAGCTAACTATGGCTACACCTTC. This gives the protein CASSPHGANYGYTF. The chain links TRBV6-6 to TRBJ1-2; no definite D call. CDR1 is MNHNY, CDR2 SVGAGI, per germline (reference sequence). The CDR3 extends over 14 amino acids. V lost 5 bases and J lost 0, with 10 bases in between.

CDR3 sequence: CSVEAGYPTGELFF. Written as DNA, the CDR3 is TGCAGCGTTGAAGCGGGATATCCCACCGGGGAGCTGTTTTTT. V usage is TRBV29-1 and J usage is TRBJ2-2; a possible D gene is TRBD2 (5 bases). The V and J ends lost 1 base and 4 bases respectively, with 10 bases between them. Germline CDR1 reads SQVTM; CDR2 reads ANQGSEA. CDR3 length: 14 amino acids.

The J gene is TRBJ2-3, the V gene TRBV10-3; TRBD2 matches at 10 bases. The CDR3 has 16 amino acids. The germline CDR1 and CDR2 sequences are ENHRY and SYGVKD. Trimming at V came to 0 bases and at J to 8 bases, leaving 8 bases not matched to a gene. CDR3 sequence reads: CAISESGLAAPGTQYF. The CDR3 nucleotides are TGTGCCATCAGTGAGTCCGGACTAGCGGCCCCGGGTACGCAGTATTTT.

V gene TRBV28 combines with J gene TRBJ2-3; the match to TRBD1 covers 8 bases. This CDR3 comprises 18 residues. Germline V CDR1 and CDR2: MDHEN, SYDVKM. V was clipped by 5 bases and J by 3 bases; unmatched bases: 16. For the CDR3, the DNA is TGTGCCAGCAGTAGACCGAGCCCCATGACAGGGGATACAGATACGCAGTATTTT. It encodes CASSRPSPMTGDTDTQYF.

This clone appeared a few times. The V call is TRBV11-1, the J call TRBJ2-1; 12 positions match TRBD2. The CDR3 length is 16 residues. The germline gives CDR1 SGHAT, CDR2 FQDESV (reference sequence). J gave up 8 bases and V 5 bases, and 10 bases lay outside the gene matches. In nucleotides, the CDR3 is TGTGCCAGCAGCGGCAGACTAGCGGGAGCTCTCGATGAGCAGTTCTTC. Protein sequence: CASSGRLAGALDEQFF.

This clone appeared a few times. The chain employs TRBV28 and TRBJ2-1; D unclear. Trimming pared 2 bases from V and 7 bases from J, leaving 9 bases between. Germline V gene lookup returns CDR1 MDHEN and CDR2 SYDVKM. The CDR3 extends over 13 amino acids. CDR3 DNA sequence: TGTGCCAGCAGTTTAACCGACCTGAATGAGCAGTTCTTC. Amino acid sequence: CASSLTDLNEQFF.

CDR3 sequence (DNA): TGTGCCAGCAGTGAGTCCGGGTATGGCTACACCTTC. It translates to CASSESGYGYTF. V and J are TRBV2 and TRBJ1-2, with unresolved D. Germline CDR1 SNHLY, CDR2 FYNNEI. Trimming left V 3 bases short and J 5 bases short, with 7 bases between. This CDR3 comprises 12 residues. Full variable domain (rest looked up from reference TRBV2 and TRBJ1-2): EPEVTQTPSHQVTQMGQEVILRCVPISNHLYFYWYRQILGQKVEFLVSFYNNEISEKSEIFDDQFSVERPDGSNFTLKIRSTKLEDSAMYFCASSESGYGYTFGSGTRLTVV.

The chain recombines TRBV10-3 with TRBJ2-1; D gene uncertain. The CDR3 loop spans 14 amino acids. Between the trimmed V and J ends, which lost 5 bases and 7 bases, there was a span of 15 bases. Looked up from germline, CDR1 is ENHRY and CDR2 is SYGVKD. CDR3 coding DNA: TGTGCCATCAGTTTCTTTCACTTGGGGAATGAGCAGTTCTTC. Its protein product is CAISFFHLGNEQFF.

For the CDR3, the DNA is TGCTCATGCACGGCCGCGGGAGATACGCAGTATTTT. Its translation is CSCTAAGDTQYF. The rearrangement uses TRBV29-1 and TRBJ2-3, with D possibly matching TRBD2 (5 bases). Germline V gives CDR1 SQVTM, CDR2 ANQGSEA. The CDR3 runs to 12 residues.

The gene calls are TRBV7-2 and TRBJ2-1; 7 nucleotides line up with TRBD1. Germline V gives CDR1 SGHTA, CDR2 FQGNSA. V lost 0 bases and J lost 5; bases outside the gene matches: 13. This CDR3 is built from 18 residues. This CDR3 reads CASSLALAWDSGHNEQFF. CDR3 bases: TGTGCCAGCAGCTTAGCCCTCGCCTGGGACAGCGGCCACAATGAGCAGTTCTTC.

The V gene is TRBV9, the J gene TRBJ1-2; D is ambiguous. Trimming pared 3 bases from V and 7 bases from J, leaving 16 bases between. The V gene's germline CDR1 is SGDLS and CDR2 YYNGEE. The CDR3 runs 14 residues. The CDR3 coding sequence is TGTGCCAGCAGCGGGGAGACGTTATTTAGTGGCTACACCTTC. Encoded protein: CASSGETLFSGYTF.

This clone was seen a handful of times. The rearrangement joins TRBV7-2 to TRBJ1-5; D is unclear. Trimming left V 1 base short and J 6 bases short, with 10 bases between. The germline V gene has CDR1 SGHTA and CDR2 FQGNSA. This CDR3 comprises 14 residues. The CDR3 sequence: CASSLDPGFQPQHF. Written as DNA, the CDR3 is TGTGCCAGCAGCTTAGATCCTGGGTTTCAGCCCCAGCATTTT.

The V call is TRBV23-1, the J call TRBJ1-3; no clear D gene. TRBV23-1 belongs to the ORF category, with a function that is uncertain. The CDR3 length is 16 residues. The V end was cut by 2 bases, the J end by 2 bases, with 13 bases between. CDR3: CASSQPPFTPGNTIYF. The CDR3 DNA sequence: TGCGCCAGCAGTCAACCACCGTTCACCCCTGGAAACACCATATATTTT.

The V and J genes are TRBV28 and TRBJ2-7, with no clear D. The CDR3 totals 18 residues. The germline gives CDR1 MDHEN, CDR2 SYDVKM. The germline V and J ends were trimmed by 1 base and 3 bases, with 22 bases remaining between them. The CDR3 coding sequence is TGTGCCAGCAGTTTATCGTCCTTCGGCCGCAAGACACACTACGAGCAGTACTTC. It translates to CASSLSSFGRKTHYEQYF.

This clone has at least ten counts. This rearrangement joins TRBV14 to TRBJ1-4; the D gene is possibly TRBD1 (5 bases). The CDR3 has 12 amino acids. Germline V lookup: CDR1 SGHDN, CDR2 FVKESK. V was shortened by 7 bases and J by 10 bases, with 13 bases between the two germline ends. This CDR3 is CASNSGGGKLFF. In DNA form, the CDR3 reads TGTGCCAGCAACAGTGGGGGTGGAAAACTGTTTTTT.

The chain combines TRBV6-5 with TRBJ1-2, with a possible D match to TRBD1 (6 bases). V was cut by 2 bases and J by 4 bases, with 14 bases left in between. The CDR3 has 15 residues. The V gene's germline CDR1 is MNHEY and CDR2 SVGAGI. The CDR3 sequence: CASSYATGGLYGYTF. The CDR3 bases are TGTGCCAGCAGTTACGCAACGGGGGGGCTCTATGGCTACACCTTC.

This clone was counted a few times. The chain employs TRBV5-1 and TRBJ2-1, with D possibly matching TRBD2 (5 bases). The CDR3 contains 14 residues. V lost 4 bases and J lost 0, with 8 bases in between. The germline CDR1 and CDR2 sequences are SGHRS and YFSETQ. The CDR3 region is CASSQADSYNEQFF. In DNA form, the CDR3 reads TGCGCCAGCAGCCAAGCGGACTCCTACAATGAGCAGTTCTTC.